Listed below are T cell receptor beta chains from one sample, sequenced in a study of human T cells and chemical hapten exposure. TCRdb re-derived calls from the RACE reads in MiXCR, one entry per CDR3 protein. This table holds around 95,000 distinct CDR3 sequences, about a tenth found once. The specimen was whole blood, collected in connection with sensitization to the hapten diphenylcyclopropenone (DPC). Receptors were obtained from an older woman with alopecia areata. Some clones in this sample may be carry-over from other donors' samples. CDR3s include the opening cysteine and the closing phenylalanine or tryptophan. Fields, in order: CDR3 length, clone size, D gene, V gene, J gene, CDR3 DNA, CDR3 protein. A D gene is named only where the DNA matches it firmly. Size tells how often a clone was seen (once, few, many) or the class of an expanded clone, and some rows leave it out.

13	few	NA	TRBV12-5	TRBJ2-2	TGTGCTAGTGGTTCTCGGGGGTCCGGGGAGCTGTTTTTT	CASGSRGSGELFF
13	NA	NA	TRBV12-3/TRBV12-4	TRBJ2-7	TGTGCCAGCAGTCTTGCGACGGACCACGAGCAGTACTTC	CASSLATDHEQYF
21	many	TRBD2	TRBV7-6	TRBJ2-3	TGTGCCAGCAGCCACCCAAACCTACCGGGACTAGCGGGGGGCCCCTCAGATACGCAGTATTTT	CASSHPNLPGLAGGPSDTQYF
12	few	NA	TRBV19	TRBJ2-3	TGTGCCAGTAGTTCGGACAGAAATACGCAGTATTTT	CASSSDRNTQYF
15	many	NA	TRBV5-1	TRBJ2-5	TGCGCCAGCAGCCGGACCGGGACGCCCCAAGAGACCCAGTACTTC	CASSRTGTPQETQYF
16	NA	NA	TRBV7-8	TRBJ2-3	TGTGCCAGCAGCCTGGAGGACTCTTCTAGCACAGATACGCAGTATTTT	CASSLEDSSSTDTQYF
13	few	NA	TRBV18	TRBJ2-5	TGTGCCAGCTCACCACCGGACCAAGAGACCCAGTACTTC	CASSPPDQETQYF
14	many	NA	TRBV6-6	TRBJ1-1	TGTGCCAGCAGGTCAAAAGTGGCCTCTCCTGAAGCTTTCTTT	CASRSKVASPEAFF
16	many	NA	TRBV29-1	TRBJ2-6	TGCAGCGTTTTACAGGGCGTTATGTCTGGGGCCAACGTCCTGACTTTC	CSVLQGVMSGANVLTF
15	many	TRBD1	TRBV27	TRBJ1-6	TGTGCCAGCAGTTTATCTGGACAGGGAGGATCACCCCTCCACTTT	CASSLSGQGGSPLHF
14	few	NA	TRBV5-1	TRBJ1-1	TGCGCCAGCAGCTTTTTGACAGGCGAGACTGAAGCTTTCTTT	CASSFLTGETEAFF
12	NA	NA	TRBV2	TRBJ2-7	TGTGCCAGCAGTTGGTCCAGACGCGAGCAGTACTTC	CASSWSRREQYF
18	many	NA	TRBV10-3	TRBJ1-2	TGTGCCATCAGTGAGCCTGGGGGATATGGTAGGCTGAACTATGGCTACACCTTC	CAISEPGGYGRLNYGYTF
12	NA	NA	TRBV30	TRBJ1-2	TGTGCCTGGAGTGTAGGGTTCTATGGCTACACCTTC	CAWSVGFYGYTF
14	few	TRBD1	TRBV12-3/TRBV12-4	TRBJ2-3	TGTGCCAGCACCAGACAGGGTGCTACAGATACGCAGTATTTT	CASTRQGATDTQYF
16	NA	TRBD1	TRBV9	TRBJ1-2	TGTGCCAGCGGGAAACAGGGGGCATCCGGAGTCTATGGCTACACCTTC	CASGKQGASGVYGYTF
15	few	NA	TRBV9	TRBJ2-2	TGTGCCAGCAGCGTAGGGGCAGCAAACACCGGGGAGCTGTTTTTT	CASSVGAANTGELFF
16	NA	TRBD1	TRBV27	TRBJ2-1	TGTGCCAGCAGTCCCACTCTGGGACAGGGGTTAAATGAGCAGTTCTTC	CASSPTLGQGLNEQFF
14	medium-sized	NA	TRBV4-1	TRBJ2-1	TGCGCCAGCAGCAGGGTTGGGTCCTACAATGAGCAGTTCTTC	CASSRVGSYNEQFF
13	NA	TRBD1	TRBV29-1	TRBJ1-1	TGCAGCGGGGGGACAGGAGTAACGGGTGAAGCTTTCTTT	CSGGTGVTGEAFF
13	NA	NA	TRBV10-3	TRBJ1-1	TGTGCCATCAGCGGGACGCAGAACACTGAAGCTTTCTTT	CAISGTQNTEAFF
15	many	NA	TRBV5-1	TRBJ1-6	TGCGCCAGCAGCTTGGTTGGGGACTATAATTCACCCCTCCACTTT	CASSLVGDYNSPLHF
12	many	NA	TRBV20-1	TRBJ2-3	TGCAGTGCCAGTTGGAGCACAGATACGCAGTATTTT	CSASWSTDTQYF
15	many	NA	TRBV15	TRBJ1-2	TGTGCCACCAGCAGAGACAGGGCTGGGAGAAATGGCTACACCTTC	CATSRDRAGRNGYTF
20	few	TRBD2	TRBV6-1	TRBJ2-7	TGTGCCAGCAGGCCGGCCGGGAAGGGACTAGCGGGGGGCCGCTCCTACGAGCAGTACTTC	CASRPAGKGLAGGRSYEQYF
15	NA	TRBD1	TRBV27	TRBJ1-5	TGTGCCAGCAGTTACCTAGGACAGGGTGATCAGCCCCAGCATTTT	CASSYLGQGDQPQHF
18	many	NA	TRBV14	TRBJ1-4	TGTGCCAGCAGCCCCGGGACGGCGGGGTCTTGGACTAATGAAAAACTGTTTTTT	CASSPGTAGSWTNEKLFF
15	NA	TRBD2	TRBV7-9	TRBJ2-2	TGTGCCAGCAGCTTAGAAGCGGGGGACACCGGGGAGCTGTTTTTT	CASSLEAGDTGELFF
17	many	TRBD2	TRBV20-1	TRBJ2-2	TGCAGTGCTAGCGGACTAGCGGGGGGCCTAAACACCGGGGAGCTGTTTTTT	CSASGLAGGLNTGELFF
14	many	TRBD1	TRBV30	TRBJ2-2	TGTGCCTGGAGTTTACAGGGGAGCACCGGGGAGCTGTTTTTT	CAWSLQGSTGELFF
15	many	NA	TRBV5-1	TRBJ2-3	TGCGCCAGCAGCTTGGTCGGAGCGGAAGGGCCTACGCAGTATTTT	CASSLVGAEGPTQYF
15	many	TRBD1	TRBV5-4	TRBJ1-2	TGTGCCAGCAGCCCACGGACAGGGAGTGTCTATGGCTACACCTTC	CASSPRTGSVYGYTF
14	NA	TRBD1	TRBV18	TRBJ1-5	TGTGCCAGCTCACCGGGACAGGGAGCGGAGCCCCAGCATTTT	CASSPGQGAEPQHF
13	few	NA	TRBV7-9	TRBJ2-2	TGTGCCAGCAGCTTAGCTCGTACCGGGGAGCTGTTTTTT	CASSLARTGELFF
16	many	TRBD1	TRBV7-7	TRBJ1-6	TGTGCTAGCAGCCACCGGACAGGGGGCGATAATTCACCCCTCCACTTT	CASSHRTGGDNSPLHF
18	many	NA	TRBV9	TRBJ2-3	TGTGCCAGCAGCGTAGGGCGGGGCGCGAAGTGGGGCACAGATACGCAGTATTTT	CASSVGRGAKWGTDTQYF
15	many	NA	TRBV4-1	TRBJ1-5	TGCGCCAGCAGCCAAGACGTAGGGTACAATCAGCCCCAGCATTTT	CASSQDVGYNQPQHF
16	few	NA	TRBV30	TRBJ1-1	TGTGCCTGGGTCCGTAAGGGGAATATGGAAATGCGGAAAGCTTTCTTT	CAWVRKGNMEMRKAFF
16	many	NA	TRBV5-5	TRBJ2-2	TGTGCCAGCAGCTTGGGAGCACCCGCGAACGGCGGGGAGCTGTTTTTT	CASSLGAPANGGELFF
15	few	NA	TRBV7-9	TRBJ2-1	TGTGCCAGCAGCTTAGCGGTAAGCTCCTACAATGAGCAGTTCTTC	CASSLAVSSYNEQFF
15	many	TRBD2	TRBV7-2	TRBJ2-7	TGTGCCAGCAGCTCCACCGGGGGACTAGTCTACGAGCAGTACTTC	CASSSTGGLVYEQYF
12	many	NA	TRBV30	TRBJ1-2	TGTGCCTGGAGCACGGGGAGCTATGGCTACACCTTC	CAWSTGSYGYTF
15	NA	NA	TRBV7-6	TRBJ2-7	TGTGCCAGCAGCTTAGGCGGGGGCGCGAACTACGAGCAGTACTTC	CASSLGGGANYEQYF
16	few	NA	TRBV6-5	TRBJ2-7	TGTGCCAGCAGTGACGGACCTGTTGGCGTGCCCTCCGAGCAGTACTTC	CASSDGPVGVPSEQYF
14	many	NA	TRBV27	TRBJ1-2	TGTGCCAGCAGGGACAGAGCGGGCTCCTATGGCTACACCTTC	CASRDRAGSYGYTF
14	few	NA	TRBV15	TRBJ2-7	TGTGCCACCAGCAGAGAACAGGAGTCCTACGAGCAGTACTTC	CATSREQESYEQYF
18	many	TRBD2	TRBV20-1	TRBJ2-3	TGCAGTGCCCGACTAGCCTTGCTGAGACCCCCGAGCACAGATACGCAGTATTTT	CSARLALLRPPSTDTQYF
14	many	NA	TRBV10-1	TRBJ2-3	TGCGCCAGCACCCGGCGGGGACTCACAGATACGCAGTATTTT	CASTRRGLTDTQYF
15	many	NA	TRBV5-6	TRBJ1-6	TGTGCCAGCAGCTTCTTCTCAGGGCTATATTCACCCCTCCACTTT	CASSFFSGLYSPLHF
13	many	NA	TRBV7-6	TRBJ2-5	TGTGCCAGCAGCTCCCCGTGGGTGGAGACCCAGTACTTC	CASSSPWVETQYF
14	few	NA	TRBV11-2	TRBJ2-7	TGTGCCAGCAGCTTAGACCCGGGGCCCTACGAGCAGTACTTC	CASSLDPGPYEQYF
15	NA	NA	TRBV18	TRBJ2-3	TGTGCCAGCTCACCACCGTCGGGGGTGGATGATACGCAGTATTTT	CASSPPSGVDDTQYF
18	many	TRBD2	TRBV5-1	TRBJ2-2	TGCGCCAGCAGCGCCCGGCTAGCGGGGACAACGAACACCGGGGAGCTGTTTTTT	CASSARLAGTTNTGELFF
13	many	NA	TRBV29-1	TRBJ2-7	TGCAGCGTTGAAAAAGGCCAGGGGGGCGAGCAGTACTTC	CSVEKGQGGEQYF
16	few	NA	TRBV19	TRBJ2-7	TGTGCCAGTAGTTCTCGTTGGTCTGCCAGGACCTACGAGCAGTACTTC	CASSSRWSARTYEQYF
11	few	NA	TRBV6-6	TRBJ1-1	TGTGCCAGCAGCGGGGGGACAGAAGCTTTCTTT	CASSGGTEAFF
14	NA	TRBD1	TRBV28	TRBJ1-1	TGTGCCAGCAGTTCGGGACAGCGGGAGACTGAAGCTTTCTTT	CASSSGQRETEAFF
14	many	NA	TRBV7-9	TRBJ1-2	TGTGCCAGCAGCTTAGCGGGGACCGACTATGGCTACACCTTC	CASSLAGTDYGYTF
17	many	NA	TRBV9	TRBJ1-2	TGTGCCAGCAGCGTAGAAGCGGACACCCTCCCCAACTATGGCTACACCTTC	CASSVEADTLPNYGYTF